The present entry profiles one T cell receptor (beta chain) with its context. Its specific antigen is unknown. Base quality data are lacking; no much larger clone is found one base away. The record originates from a study of beta chain features in type 1 diabetes listed by TCRdb under 2018. Some background on the complete study: Mean age, gender distribution, total cell number and subset yield were not different between patients and healthy donors. The study compared the TCRB repertoires of sorted circulating CD4+ T cell subsets in recently diagnosed type 1 diabetes patients with those in matched healthy donors. A total of around 110,000,000 sorted cells were examined across all samples, and RNA yield correlated strongly with the number of cells per subset. Regulatory and stem cell-like memory subsets were obtained from only 8 patients and roughly 8 healthy donors, while naive and central memory subsets were obtained from all 30 or so donors.

The entire amount of isolated RNA was reverse transcribed using the High Capacity cDNA Reverse Transcription Kit, so the sequenced TCRB transcripts were expressed ones. Naive, central memory and regulatory T cell samples underwent deep immunoSEQ sequencing, averaging approximately 3.5 million total reads per sample. After sorted cells were lysed in RLT buffer, RNA was extracted with DNase-treated RNeasy Micro or Mini kits, with the choice depending on cell number. To prevent cross-contamination, each cell subset was processed individually, whereas patient and healthy donor samples were processed jointly. Using the immunoSEQ multiplex PCR, TCRB sequences were amplified from cDNA into 87-bp fragments spanning the CDR3 region. Amplicons were sequenced on the Illumina HiSeq platform. The study's processing was this. PCR bias was corrected computationally using synthetic template baselines, and reads within Hamming distance 2 were collapsed, with unmergeable singletons discarded. Reads were aligned against IMGT to assign V, D and J genes, CDR3 length and insertions or deletions at six rearrangement sites. Within each subset, clonotype counts were normalized to the number of sorted cells before true diversity and Gini coefficients were calculated with the tcR R package. The overlap coefficient, calculated on TCRB nucleotide sequences, was used to quantify repertoire sharing. As a proxy for the pre-selection repertoire, out-of-frame TCRB sequences from naive cells were analyzed. What TCRdb holds here is the immuneACCESS table cut down to in-frame rearrangements. Part of the clones is not present; checked against another copy, under half of the missing clones reflect an unresolved V gene, and the others are unexplained. V and J calls and clone size are those listed in that table; D and trimming were worked out from the DNA. In this sample the table shows more than 300,000 clones, around 15% of which occur a single time. Roughly 0.019% of the sample rests with the top ten.

Findings and caveats that apply to the study as a whole: At VDJ recombination sites, type 1 diabetes patients had fewer insertions and more deleted nucleotides, which implies abnormalities in thymic rearrangement. HLA sub-analyses involved small numbers of individuals, so any influence of HLA type on TCRB rearrangement remained unresolved. Naive, central memory and regulatory TCRB repertoires appeared to be more alike among patients than among healthy donors. Because cDNA rather than genomic DNA was sequenced, highly expressing activated cells could have been over-represented, although no difference in activation and CD3 levels was found between groups. A moderate but significant shortening of TCRB CDR3 length was observed in type 1 diabetes patients in all four CD4+ subsets. Shorter templates might be favored by PCR, yet because patient and control samples were amplified and corrected together, any such skew would affect both groups equally.

A single peripheral blood draw of approximately 0.11 L on average was collected from each donor into heparinised tubes. Using a panel that included CD45RO, CCR7, CD25, CD127, CD95 and CD27, naive, central memory, regulatory and stem cell-like memory CD4+ T cells were sorted on a BD FACSAria II. Purity was above 95% for every sorted population. PBMCs were separated immediately by Lymphoprep density gradient centrifugation and were stained directly, without being cultured. To minimize batch effects, samples were stained and sorted in pairs, one healthy donor with one patient per experiment. The CDR3 runs 12 amino acids, cysteine and phenylalanine included. Only the CDR3 DNA stays, 36 bases, in frame from base 1. The junction carries 2 bases between V and J, which are trimmed by 4 bases and 0 bases respectively. CDR1 and CDR2 (SGDLS, YYNGEE) derive from the germline V gene.

The specimen sequenced was naive CD4+ T cells from blood. The cell subset or site label for this specimen denotes: true naive CD4+ T cells. The sequence was collected from a young woman in good health. The rearranged segments are TRBV9 and TRBJ1-3, with the D gene too uncertain to name. The nucleotides are TGTGCCAGCAGCCGCTCTGGAAACACCATATATTTT. Protein translation: CASSRSGNTIYF.